These 22 T cell receptor beta chains came from one sample sequenced in a study of spatial heterogeneity in lung cancer. TCRdb reanalysed the 5' RACE reads using MiXCR and keeps one entry per CDR3 protein. The sample has 35,000 to 45,000 distinct CDR3 sequences; approximately 5.6% are singletons. Time point meaning: sample taken at primary tumor resection. Material: PBMCs, obtained at surgery. The origin of the receptors is a female donor with early-stage non-small cell lung cancer.

This clonotype was found a few times. The junction does not match germline at one end; this may be a read error. The genes are TRBV27 and TRBJ1-1, with D maybe TRBD1 (5 bases). The germline gives CDR1 MNHEY, CDR2 SMNVEV (reference sequence). This CDR3 contains 12 residues. This CDR3 is CTSSDRNTEAFF. DNA of the CDR3: TGCACCAGCAGTGACAGGAACACTGAAGCTTTCTTT.

This clonotype showed up just a few times. The V call is TRBV6-2 or TRBV6-3, the J call TRBJ1-1; tentatively, D is TRBD1 (5 bases). This CDR3 comprises 17 residues. CDR1 and CDR2 from the germline V gene are MNHEY and SVGEGT. Trimming cost V 2 bases and J 0 bases, with 16 bases left between them. The CDR3 here is CASSYRTSGPMNTEAFF. As DNA, the CDR3 is TGTGCCAGCAGTTACCGGACATCAGGGCCAATGAACACTGAAGCTTTCTTT.

This clonotype showed up many times. This sequence joins TRBV20-1 and TRBJ2-3; 8 nucleotides align to TRBD2. The junction had 13 bases not matched to a gene; V was cut back by 6 bases and J by 5 bases. CDR1 is DFQATT, CDR2 SNEGSKA, per germline (reference sequence). The CDR3 extends over 15 amino acids. The CDR3 region is CSADLPGGPEDTQYF. For the CDR3, the DNA is TGCAGTGCCGACCTACCGGGGGGGCCGGAAGATACGCAGTATTTT.

The table lists this clonotype with many counts. The V gene is TRBV7-2, the J gene TRBJ2-1; 8 bases match TRBD2. The CDR3 contains 12 residues. Trimming took 5 bases from V and 11 from J; bases not matched to a gene: 5. CDR1 is SGHTA, CDR2 FQGNSA, per germline. For the CDR3, the DNA is TGTGCCAGCAGCCGATTAGCGGGACAGCAGTTCTTC. It specifies CASSRLAGQQFF.

This clonotype came up a few times. For the CDR3, the DNA is TGTGCCAGCAGCTTTAACAGGGTAGGGAACTATGGCTACACCTTC. It translates to CASSFNRVGNYGYTF. The chain has TRBV5-6 and TRBJ1-2, with a tentative D call TRBD1 (6 bases). The length of the CDR3 is 15 residues. Germline V gives CDR1 SGHDT, CDR2 YYEEEE. V was trimmed by 2 bases and J by 2 bases, leaving 13 bases between them.

This clonotype was seen repeatedly, ten times or more. This rearrangement joins TRBV19 to TRBJ2-1; the D gene is possibly TRBD2 (5 bases). Germline CDR1 LNHDA, CDR2 SQIVND (reference sequence). Trimming pared 7 bases from V and 4 bases from J, leaving 11 bases between. This CDR3 spans 13 amino acids. CDR3 nucleotides: TGTGCCAGTAACCCGGGCGGGTACAATGAGCAGTTCTTC. Protein product: CASNPGGYNEQFF.

This chain uses TRBV9 with TRBJ2-3; 8 bases match TRBD2. V shed 0 bases, J shed 4 bases, and the junction held 10 bases outside the gene matches. Germline values: CDR1 SGDLS, CDR2 YYNGEE. CDR3 size: 17 residues. The CDR3 DNA is TGTGCCAGCAGCGTAGAGGGGCTAGCGGGTCTCCCAGATACGCAGTATTTT. Translated: CASSVEGLAGLPDTQYF.

The V gene is TRBV6-2 or TRBV6-3, the J gene TRBJ1-5; 9 bases fit TRBD1. With V trimmed by 4 bases and J by 6 bases, 4 bases remained unmatched. Germline lookup yields CDR1 MNHEY and CDR2 SVGEGT. CDR3 size: 14 residues. The chain's CDR3 is CASSSLTGGQPQHF. As DNA, the CDR3 is TGTGCCAGCAGTTCCCTGACAGGGGGTCAGCCCCAGCATTTT.

This clonotype showed up many times. The rearrangement joins TRBV10-3 to TRBJ2-3, with D unclear. Germline lookup yields CDR1 ENHRY and CDR2 SYGVKD. The CDR3 loop spans 15 amino acids. Between the trimmed V and J ends, which lost 10 bases and 8 bases, there was a span of 25 bases. The CDR3 coding sequence is TGTGCCACCACACATGTGAGCGCTAGTTATCGTACGCAGTATTTT. It codes for CATTHVSASYRTQYF.

This clonotype was counted at least ten times. This rearrangement joins TRBV7-9 to TRBJ1-5; no reliable D call. Trimming stripped 1 base from V and 6 bases from J, with 19 bases between. This CDR3 has 17 amino acids. From germline, CDR1 is SEHNR and CDR2 FQNEAQ (reference sequence). Here the CDR3 reads CASSLGLGPAIAQPQHF. CDR3 coding DNA: TGTGCCAGCAGCTTAGGCCTCGGACCGGCTATCGCTCAGCCCCAGCATTTT.

In its sample, this clonotype was seen many times. The chain employs TRBV6-5 and TRBJ2-2; D is possibly TRBD2 (5 bases). V was trimmed by 0 bases and J by 4 bases, leaving 12 bases between them. The CDR3 extends over 16 amino acids. Germline CDR1 reads MNHEY; CDR2 reads SVGAGI. The chain's CDR3 is CASSYSRRTSTGELFF. The CDR3 coding sequence is TGTGCCAGCAGTTACTCGAGGAGGACGAGCACCGGGGAGCTGTTTTTT.

V gene TRBV7-9 combines with J gene TRBJ2-3, with D perhaps TRBD2 (5 bases). Germline V lookup: CDR1 SEHNR, CDR2 FQNEAQ (reference sequence). CDR3 length: 15 residues. Trimming cost V 4 bases and J 9 bases, with 20 bases left between them. CDR3 nucleotides: TGTGCCAGCAGCTCCTATCAGCGGCGGTTGAGGACGCAGTATTTT. Translated, it gives CASSSYQRRLRTQYF.

This chain links TRBV5-8 with TRBJ2-3, with 11 bases aligning to TRBD2. The ends lost 2 bases at V and 10 bases at J; junction bases unmatched: 9. Germline-derived CDR1 and CDR2 are SGHTS and YDEGEE. This CDR3 comprises 15 residues. CDR3 nucleotide sequence: TGTGCCAGCAGCTTCTGGATAGCGGGGGGGCCGGCGCAGTATTTT. Translating it yields CASSFWIAGGPAQYF. Filled out from reference TRBV5-8 and TRBJ2-3, the complete variable domain reads EAGVTQSPTHLIKTRGQQATLRCSPISGHTSVYWYQQALGLGLQFLLWYDEGEERNRGNFPPRFSGRQFPNYSSELNVNALELEDSALYLCASSFWIAGGPAQYFGPGTRLTVL.

In this sample, this clonotype turned up many times. This sequence joins TRBV20-1 and TRBJ1-5; D is possibly TRBD1 (5 bases). CDR1 and CDR2 from the germline V gene are DFQATT and SNEGSKA (reference sequence). CDR3 length: 12 amino acids. With 2 bases removed from V and 7 bases from J, the gap between germline ends came to 9 bases. The CDR3 DNA is TGCAGTGCTAGACAGGGTATCCAGCCCCAGCATTTT. As protein: CSARQGIQPQHF.

The chain couples TRBV30 to TRBJ2-5; D gene unclear. Trimming stripped 3 bases from V and 1 base from J, with 18 bases between. The CDR3 is 16 residues long. The V gene's germline CDR1 is GTSNPN and CDR2 SVGIG (reference sequence). The CDR3 DNA follows: TGTGCCTGGAGCACTCTCCCGTGGAATAGCCAAGAGACCCAGTACTTC. This gives the protein CAWSTLPWNSQETQYF. The whole variable domain, remainder taken from reference TRBV30 and TRBJ2-5, is SQTIHQWPATLVQPVGSPLSLECTVEGTSNPNLYWYRQAAGRGLQLLFYSVGIGQISSEVPQNLSASRPQDRQFILSSKKLLLSDSGFYLCAWSTLPWNSQETQYFGPGTRLLVL.

This clonotype was found many times. The rearrangement joins TRBV14 to TRBJ1-2, with 7 nucleotides matching TRBD1. Trimming removed 4 bases from V and 8 bases from J; junction bases left unmatched: 7. The CDR3 has 13 residues. Germline V CDR1 and CDR2: SGHDN, FVKESK. CDR3 loop: CASSPKTGSGYTF. CDR3 DNA sequence: TGTGCCAGCAGCCCCAAGACAGGGAGCGGCTACACCTTC.

At least ten counts were recorded for this clonotype. The V call is TRBV24-1, the J call TRBJ1-2, with TRBD1 as a possible D gene (5 bases). Looked up from germline, CDR1 is KGHDR and CDR2 is SFDVKD. The length of the CDR3 is 15 residues. V dropped 3 bases and J dropped 6 bases, with 16 bases sitting between them. CDR3 amino acids: CATSDPRDGGDGYTF. Written as DNA, the CDR3 is TGTGCCACCAGTGATCCACGGGACGGAGGGGATGGCTACACCTTC.

This clonotype appeared many times. J is TRBJ2-3 and V is TRBV28; TRBD2 aligns across 7 bases. The V gene's germline CDR1 is MDHEN and CDR2 SYDVKM. After removal of 2 bases from V and 2 bases from J, the junction contained 4 bases not matched to a gene. CDR3 length: 15 amino acids. CDR3 amino acids: CASSLPSGITDTQYF. DNA for the CDR3: TGTGCCAGCAGTTTACCTAGCGGCATCACAGATACGCAGTATTTT.

There are many counts of this clonotype. V usage is TRBV5-1 and J usage is TRBJ2-4; no reliable D call. This CDR3 is built from 14 residues. The germline V and J ends were trimmed by 0 bases and 6 bases, with 10 bases remaining between them. Germline V gives CDR1 SGHRS, CDR2 YFSETQ. Here the CDR3 DNA reads TGCGCCAGCAGCTTGGAAGTTTCGGCAAACATTCAGTACTTC. It encodes CASSLEVSANIQYF.

Ten or more counts support this clonotype. This sequence joins TRBV20-1 and TRBJ2-6; unclear D gene. Between the trimmed V and J ends, which lost 4 bases and 3 bases, there was a span of 16 bases. CDR3 length: 16 residues. Per the germline V gene, CDR1 is DFQATT and CDR2 is SNEGSKA (reference sequence). The CDR3 reads CSATGSPSSGANVLTF. The CDR3 coding sequence is TGCAGTGCTACCGGGTCCCCCTCGAGTGGGGCCAACGTCCTGACTTTC.

This clonotype was found once. Being one base from a much bigger clone, this may be a read error. This chain uses TRBV30 with TRBJ1-2; no clear D. The CDR3 length is 10 residues. Germline V gene sequence: CDR1 GTSNPN, CDR2 SVGIG (reference sequence). In nucleotides, the CDR3 is TGTGTCTGGAGGAAAGGGGGCTACACCTTC. This gives the protein CVWRKGGYTF.

Many counts were recorded for this clonotype. The rearrangement joins TRBV7-6 to TRBJ2-5; TRBD1 matches at 8 bases. CDR3 length equals 17 residues. Germline-derived CDR1 and CDR2 are SGHVS and FNYEAQ. Trimming took 1 base from V and 1 from J; bases not matched to a gene: 8. The CDR3 here is CASSLGVYRGAQETQYF. The CDR3 nucleotides read TGTGCCAGCAGCTTAGGAGTTTACAGGGGGGCCCAAGAGACCCAGTACTTC.